The 21 T cell receptor beta chains presented below share a single source sample, sequenced in a study of neurological immune-mediated disorders (dated by TCRdb to about 2019). The library was prepared using 5' RACE. For sequencing, an Illumina HiSeq 2500 was employed. The public reads were reprocessed in TCRdb via fastp at Q25 and MiXCR, keeping in-frame beta chains. Rows merge per CDR3 protein into single entries with the most common DNA and genes. The sample has 55,000 to 80,000 distinct CDR3 sequences on record, around 4.8% of them singletons. Roughly 3.3% of the sample is in the top ten clones. Sequences were obtained from PBMCs. The receptors shown here come from a woman between 45 and 60 years old with multiple sclerosis.

This clonotype was counted many times. The chain links TRBV7-2 to TRBJ1-2; D is unresolved. CDR3 length: 11 residues. The V end lost 8 bases, the J end lost 2 bases, and 6 bases lay between the germline ends. Per the germline V gene, CDR1 is SGHTA and CDR2 is FQGNSA. The CDR3 loop is CASGLNYGYTF. Here the CDR3 DNA reads TGTGCCAGCGGACTGAACTATGGCTACACCTTC.

This clonotype has at least ten counts. The chain is built from TRBV7-9 and TRBJ1-2, with D perhaps matching TRBD1 (5 bases). CDR3 length: 13 residues. In germline, CDR1 is SEHNR, CDR2 FQNEAQ (reference sequence). Trimming left V 8 bases short and J 2 bases short, with 12 bases between. CDR3 nucleotide sequence: TGTGCCAGCGGGGGGGTTGGGAACTATGGCTACACCTTC. Protein sequence: CASGGVGNYGYTF.

There are many counts of this clonotype. V usage is TRBV5-1 and J usage is TRBJ1-3, with TRBD1 matching 7 bases. Germline lookup yields CDR1 SGHRS and CDR2 YFSETQ. The V and J ends lost 4 bases and 3 bases, in that order; junction bases with no gene match: 4. The CDR3 has 14 residues. Here the CDR3 reads CASSGGQSGNTIYF. In DNA, the CDR3 is TGCGCCAGCAGCGGGGGACAGAGTGGAAACACCATATATTTT.

At least ten counts were recorded for this clonotype. The J gene is TRBJ1-4, the V gene TRBV20-1; D is perhaps TRBD1 (6 bases). V was shortened by 6 bases and J by 4 bases, with 12 bases between the two germline ends. CDR3 size: 13 residues. Germline V gene lookup returns CDR1 DFQATT and CDR2 SNEGSKA (reference sequence). DNA of the CDR3: TGCAGTGCCCGAGGGGGGTTTAATGAAAAACTGTTTTTT. This translates into CSARGGFNEKLFF.

This clonotype has ten or more counts. The V call is TRBV11-3, the J call TRBJ2-7; 8 bases match TRBD1. The germline CDR1 and CDR2 sequences are SGHNT and YENEEA. Trimming cost V 5 bases and J 7 bases; bases outside gene matches: 7. There are 13 residues in the CDR3. The CDR3 coding sequence is TGTGCCAGCAGCCCGGGACAGGTGGGGGAGCAGTACTTC. Its protein is CASSPGQVGEQYF.

This clonotype was seen repeatedly, ten times or more. CDR3 sequence (DNA): TGTGCCAGCTCGTCGCAGGGGCAAACTGAAGCTTTCTTT. This encodes CASSSQGQTEAFF. This rearrangement joins TRBV6-6 to TRBJ1-1, with a possible D match to TRBD1 (6 bases). Germline CDR1 MNHNY, CDR2 SVGAGI (reference sequence). The CDR3 runs to 13 residues. V was cut by 8 bases and J by 5 bases, with 15 bases left in between.

As for this clonotype: A much more abundant neighbour one base away suggests this may be a read error. The J gene is TRBJ1-2, the V gene TRBV20-1; D remains unclear. From germline, CDR1 is DFQATT and CDR2 SNEGSKA (reference sequence). This CDR3 comprises 12 residues. Trimming left V 2 bases short and J 5 bases short, with 9 bases between. The CDR3 sequence: CSARTDGYGYTF. In DNA, the CDR3 is TGCAGTGCTAGAACCGACGGGTATGGCTACACCTTC.

This clonotype was recorded many times. V usage is TRBV10-3 and J usage is TRBJ1-2; 8 bases fit TRBD1. With V trimmed by 6 bases and J by 7 bases, 13 bases remained unmatched. CDR1 is ENHRY and CDR2 is SYGVKD in the germline V gene. This CDR3 is built from 15 residues. CDR3 sequence: CAIREAGGATRGYTF. The CDR3 nucleotides read TGTGCCATCAGAGAGGCAGGGGGCGCAACCCGTGGCTACACCTTC.

This clonotype was found many times. V is TRBV29-1 and J is TRBJ2-7; the D is unclear. Trimming left V 7 bases short and J 4 bases short, with 11 bases between. From germline, CDR1 is SQVTM and CDR2 ANQGSEA. This CDR3 is 11 amino acids long. The CDR3 reads CSAETDYEQYV. As DNA, the CDR3 is TGCAGCGCCGAAACAGATTACGAGCAGTACGTC.

There are many counts of this clonotype. In DNA, the CDR3 is TGTGCCAGCAGCCGGGACGACGCCAAAAACATTCAGTACTTC. This codes for CASSRDDAKNIQYF. V is TRBV16 and J is TRBJ2-4; tentatively, D is TRBD1 or TRBD2 (5 bases each). The CDR3 is 14 residues long. With 4 bases removed from V and 1 base from J, the gap between germline ends came to 8 bases. Per germline, CDR1 KGHSY and CDR2 FQNENV.

This clonotype was seen ten or more times. This chain joins TRBV7-3 and TRBJ2-3; the D gene could be TRBD1 or TRBD2 (5 bases each). CDR3 length equals 15 residues. Germline lookup yields CDR1 SGHTA and CDR2 FQGTGA. The ends were cut back, 5 bases at V and 2 bases at J, with 14 bases in the middle. The CDR3 spells CASSPRPGPTDTQYF. CDR3 nucleotide sequence: TGTGCCAGCAGCCCCAGGCCGGGGCCCACAGATACGCAGTATTTT.

This clonotype appeared many times. This chain joins TRBV29-1 and TRBJ1-2; the D gene is possibly TRBD1 (6 bases). The germline V and J ends were trimmed by 7 bases and 3 bases, with 15 bases remaining between them. The CDR3 runs to 13 residues. Germline CDR1 SQVTM, CDR2 ANQGSEA. Here the CDR3 DNA reads TGCAGCGCCGACCGAGGGGGTGACTATGGCTACACCTTC. It translates to CSADRGGDYGYTF.

The sample holds many counts of this clonotype. The CDR3 here is CASSQGPGDEQFF. The CDR3 DNA reads TGTGCCAGCAGCCAAGGGCCCGGGGATGAGCAGTTCTTC. The chain carries TRBV14 and TRBJ2-1, with a possible D match to TRBD2 (5 bases). CDR1 is SGHDN, CDR2 FVKESK, per germline. The length of the CDR3 is 13 residues. Trimming left V 1 base short and J 8 bases short, with 9 bases between.

This clonotype has at least ten counts. The chain has TRBV6-2 or TRBV6-3 and TRBJ1-2; unclear D gene. This CDR3 is 13 amino acids long. The germline CDR1 and CDR2 sequences are MNHEY and SVGEGT. The V and J ends lost 7 bases and 4 bases respectively, with 13 bases between them. The DNA for the CDR3 is TGTGCCAGCACCCGAGGACCGATCTATGGCTACACCTTC. Protein product: CASTRGPIYGYTF.

Many counts were recorded for this clonotype. The chain employs TRBV7-3 and TRBJ1-4; no clear D gene. There are 13 residues in the CDR3. From germline, CDR1 is SGHTA and CDR2 FQGTGA. V was shortened by 4 bases and J by 8 bases, with 11 bases between the two germline ends. The CDR3 nucleotides are TGTGCCAGCAGCTCTCATTTGGGGGAAAAACTGTTTTTT. Translation: CASSSHLGEKLFF.

Ten or more counts support this clonotype. This rearrangement joins TRBV20-1 to TRBJ1-2; D possibly corresponds to TRBD1 (5 bases). The CDR3 contains 12 residues. Deletions cut 6 bases from V and 5 bases from J, with 13 bases between. Per germline, CDR1 DFQATT and CDR2 SNEGSKA (reference sequence). Written as DNA, the CDR3 is TGCAGTGCCATCGGACAAACGTATGGCTACACCTTC. This encodes CSAIGQTYGYTF.

This clonotype was counted at least ten times. V is TRBV7-9 and J is TRBJ2-2; 9 bases agree with TRBD2. Per the germline V gene, CDR1 is SEHNR and CDR2 is FQNEAQ (reference sequence). The length of the CDR3 is 18 residues. V trimming: 1 base; J trimming: 0 bases; junction bases outside the gene matches: 6. The CDR3 DNA sequence: TGTGCCAGCAGCTTAGACAGCGGGGGGTCCGCGAACACCGGGGAGCTGTTTTTT. Amino acids: CASSLDSGGSANTGELFF. Looking up the rest from reference TRBV7-9 and TRBJ2-2 gives the full variable domain: DTGVSQNPRHKITKRGQNVTFRCDPISEHNRLYWYRQTLGQGPEFLTYFQNEAQLEKSRLLSDRFSAERPKGSFSTLEIQRTEQGDSAMYLCASSLDSGGSANTGELFFGEGSRLTVL.

In this sample, this clonotype turned up many times. The V gene is TRBV7-9, the J gene TRBJ1-6; TRBD1 is a possible D gene (5 bases). The ends were cut back, 8 bases at V and 5 bases at J, with 10 bases in the middle. Germline V gene sequence: CDR1 SEHNR, CDR2 FQNEAQ (reference sequence). The CDR3 totals 13 residues. CDR3 protein: CASGGGDNSPLHF. The CDR3 region has the DNA TGTGCCAGCGGGGGAGGGGATAATTCACCCCTCCACTTT.

Details on this clonotype: It may be a read error: a sequence one base away is much more abundant. The CDR3 ends on some other residue instead of the conserved phenylalanine or tryptophan, so this is likely a read error. J is TRBJ2-5 and V is TRBV5-1; 9 positions agree with TRBD1. The V and J ends lost 4 bases and 6 bases, in that order; junction bases with no gene match: 7. The CDR3 covers 14 residues. Germline CDR1 SGHRS, CDR2 YFSETQ. The CDR3: CASSATGGEKTQYC. The CDR3 coding sequence is TGCGCCAGCAGCGCCACAGGGGGCGAAAAGACCCAGTACTGC.

J is TRBJ1-2 and V is TRBV19; D might be TRBD1 (6 bases). The CDR3 contains 14 residues. Germline V lookup: CDR1 LNHDA, CDR2 SQIVND (reference sequence). V lost 5 bases, J lost 2 bases, and 12 bases lay in between. CDR3 nucleotides: TGTGCCAGTAGTTTAAAGGGACAAAACTATGGCTACACCTTC. Translated: CASSLKGQNYGYTF.

This clonotype appeared many times. The chain recombines TRBV12-3 or TRBV12-4 with TRBJ2-2; D is ambiguous. The CDR3 contains 13 residues. Trimming removed 6 bases from V and 4 bases from J, with 9 bases in between. The chain's CDR3 is CASSSWGTGELFF. The CDR3 nucleotides are TGTGCCAGCAGCTCTTGGGGCACCGGGGAGCTGTTTTTT.